This T cell receptor (beta chain) emerged from a study of STAT5B mutations in CD4+ large granular lymphocyte leukemia. Study observations and caveats: Main leukemic clonotypes were patient-specific, but roughly 25% appeared at low frequency elsewhere.

The assay was run at survey level. Assay used: immunoSEQ multiplex PCR; TCRdb lists only in-frame clones, some missing. The data hold tens of thousands of clones, with roughly 79% observed a single time. Controls came from buffy coats of healthy blood donors. This clone has only a few counts. As yet, its antigen is unknown. The CDR3 sequence is 15 residues long. Trimming pared 2 bases from V and 1 base from J, leaving 8 bases between. Per germline, CDR1 LGHNA and CDR2 YNFKEQ. Sequenced: CD4+ T cells from blood buffy coats. The receptor was derived from a human donor in good health. This chain connects TRBV4-2 to TRBJ1-4, with D perhaps matching TRBD1 (5 bases). The DNA for the CDR3 is TGTGCCAGCAGCCAATCCGACAGAACTAATGAAAAACTGTTTTTT. The encoded protein is CASSQSDRTNEKLFF.